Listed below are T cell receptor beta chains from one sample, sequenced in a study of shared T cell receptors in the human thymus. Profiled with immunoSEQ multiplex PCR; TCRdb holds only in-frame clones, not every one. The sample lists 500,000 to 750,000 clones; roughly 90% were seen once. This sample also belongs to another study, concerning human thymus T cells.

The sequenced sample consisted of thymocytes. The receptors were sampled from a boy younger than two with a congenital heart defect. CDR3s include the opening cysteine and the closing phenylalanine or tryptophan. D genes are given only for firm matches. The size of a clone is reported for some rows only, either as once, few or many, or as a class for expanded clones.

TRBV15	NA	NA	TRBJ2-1	TGTGCCACCTGGAAACATGACAGACAGGACAACTCCTACAATGAGCAGTTCTTC	CATWKHDRQDNSYNEQFF
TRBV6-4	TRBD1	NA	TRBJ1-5	TGTGCCAGCAGTCGGACAGGTACGAGCAATCAGCCCCAGCATTTT	CASSRTGTSNQPQHF
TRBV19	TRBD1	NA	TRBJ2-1	TGTGCCAGTAGCAAGACAGGGATTGAGCAGTTCTTC	CASSKTGIEQFF
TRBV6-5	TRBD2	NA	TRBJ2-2	TGTGCCAGCAGTTACGGAGCGGGAGTACCCGGGGAGCTGTTTTTT	CASSYGAGVPGELFF
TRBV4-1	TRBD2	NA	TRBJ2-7	TGCGCCAGCAGCCCCTCCCCGGCTAGCGGGAGCCCCCGGGAGCAGTACTTC	CASSPSPASGSPREQYF
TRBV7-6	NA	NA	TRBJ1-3	TGTGCCAGCAGCTTATCCGTCCCGCCGGGAGTGGGGGGAAACACCATATATTTT	CASSLSVPPGVGGNTIYF
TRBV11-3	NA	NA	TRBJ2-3	TGTGCCAGCAGCCGGTTCGATGGGGGCCCCACAGATACGCAGTATTTT	CASSRFDGGPTDTQYF
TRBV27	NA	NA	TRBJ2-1	TGTGCCAGCTTTTTCAGCGGGCCGGGGAGCAACAATGAGCAGTTCTTC	CASFFSGPGSNNEQFF
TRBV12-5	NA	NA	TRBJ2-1	TGTGCTAGTGGTTCCCCGGGACGGGGGAATGAGCAGTTCTTC	CASGSPGRGNEQFF
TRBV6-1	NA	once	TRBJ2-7	TGTGCCAGCATCCGGGACTGGGGGGACTACGAGCAGTACTTC	CASIRDWGDYEQYF
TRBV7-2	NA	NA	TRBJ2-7	TGTGCCAGCAGCCAGGGGCCCTCACAGGGATACGAGCAGTACTTC	CASSQGPSQGYEQYF
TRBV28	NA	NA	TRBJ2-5	TGTGCCAGCAGAGGCTTGGGGCCGGAGACCCAGTACTTC	CASRGLGPETQYF
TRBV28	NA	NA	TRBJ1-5	TGTGCCAGCAGTTTTAAGGGGTCCAATCAGCCCCAGCATTTT	CASSFKGSNQPQHF
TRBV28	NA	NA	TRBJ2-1	TGTGCCAGCAGCCCAATTACTCGGAATGAGCAGTTCTTC	CASSPITRNEQFF
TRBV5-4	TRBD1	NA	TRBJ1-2	TGTGCCAGCAGCTTGTGGGACAGGCCCACTAACTATGGCTACACCTTC	CASSLWDRPTNYGYTF
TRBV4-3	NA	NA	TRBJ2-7	TGCGCCAGCAGCCAAGAATGGCGGGATAAAACCTCCTACGAGCAGTACTTC	CASSQEWRDKTSYEQYF
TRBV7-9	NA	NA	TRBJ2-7	TGTGCCAGCAGCTCCCCGTATCGGGGGACTCCCCACGAGCAGTACTTC	CASSSPYRGTPHEQYF
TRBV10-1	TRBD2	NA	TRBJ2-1	TGCGCCAGCAGCAAACGGGGGGGACTAGCGCCTTACAATGAGCAGTTCTTC	CASSKRGGLAPYNEQFF
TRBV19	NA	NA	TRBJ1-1	TGTGCCAGTAGTTCCCTTGAGGACACTGAAGCTTTCTTT	CASSSLEDTEAFF
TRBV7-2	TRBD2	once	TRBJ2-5	TGTGCCAGCAGTTTCACTAGCGGTCCGCGTAAAGAGACCCAGTACTTC	CASSFTSGPRKETQYF